The 27 T cell receptor beta chains below were found in one sample sequenced in a study of blood T cells in healthy people across ages. Combining a sample-barcoded 5' primer with a J-beta primer mix, a second PCR ran for roughly 6 to 11 cycles. One entry per CDR3 protein, called by TCRdb with MiXCR from the 5' RACE reads. The sample shows about 650,000 distinct CDR3 sequences, about 30% of them seen only once. The sequenced sample consisted of blood. The origin of the receptors is a woman of 80 years or more in good health.

Ten or more counts support this clonotype. This sequence joins TRBV5-1 and TRBJ2-5; TRBD2 might be the D (7 bases). Germline CDR1 reads SGHRS; CDR2 reads YFSETQ. This CDR3 is 14 amino acids long. Trimming pared 4 bases from V and 4 bases from J, leaving 14 bases between. CDR3 amino acids: CASSPGGPLETQYF. Here the CDR3 DNA reads TGCGCCAGCAGCCCCGGGGGGCCCCTAGAGACCCAGTACTTC.

V and J are TRBV20-1 and TRBJ1-5, with unresolved D. The CDR3 runs to 13 residues. Germline CDR1 and CDR2: DFQATT and SNEGSKA (reference sequence). The V end was cut by 1 base, the J end by 3 bases, with 7 bases between. CDR3 protein: CSARGRYNQPQHF. For the CDR3, the DNA is TGCAGTGCTAGAGGCAGATACAATCAGCCCCAGCATTTT.

This clonotype appeared many times. This chain joins TRBV2 and TRBJ2-5, with D possibly being TRBD1 or TRBD2 (5 bases each). Germline V gene data show CDR1 as SNHLY and CDR2 as FYNNEI. The V gene lost 6 bases and the J gene lost 5 bases, with 19 bases spanning the gap. The CDR3 contains 15 residues. CDR3 bases: TGTGCCAGCAGCGCCATCGGGACCCTGACCGAGACCCAGTACTTC. This gives the protein CASSAIGTLTETQYF. Complete variable domain (other parts from reference TRBV2 and TRBJ2-5): EPEVTQTPSHQVTQMGQEVILRCVPISNHLYFYWYRQILGQKVEFLVSFYNNEISEKSEIFDDQFSVERPDGSNFTLKIRSTKLEDSAMYFCASSAIGTLTETQYFGPGTRLLVL.

This clonotype was detected many times. This chain connects TRBV20-1 to TRBJ1-5; D uncertain. V lost 4 bases to trimming and J lost 9 bases, with 22 bases between them. This CDR3 is built from 15 residues. The germline gives CDR1 DFQATT, CDR2 SNEGSKA (reference sequence). CDR3 protein: CSAKSIGVEVRPQHF. The CDR3 nucleotides are TGCAGTGCTAAGTCAATCGGGGTAGAAGTTCGGCCCCAGCATTTT.

This clonotype was counted between two and nine times. V is TRBV5-1 and J is TRBJ2-2; TRBD1 aligns across 7 bases. The CDR3 spans 15 residues. V was pared by 3 bases and J by 6 bases, with 8 bases of the junction left unmatched. In germline, CDR1 is SGHRS, CDR2 YFSETQ. The CDR3 loop is CASSSVPGQPGELFF. The DNA for the CDR3 is TGCGCCAGCAGCTCTGTTCCGGGACAGCCCGGGGAGCTGTTTTTT.

This clonotype was detected a few times. The chain links TRBV19 to TRBJ1-5; TRBD1 matches at 9 bases. J gave up 2 bases and V 5 bases, and 10 bases lay outside the gene matches. The CDR3 has 17 residues. Germline-derived CDR1 and CDR2 are LNHDA and SQIVND (reference sequence). The CDR3 coding sequence is TGTGCCAGTAGTCCCCGACTCCGGACAGGGGGCAATCAGCCCCAGCATTTT. It translates to CASSPRLRTGGNQPQHF.

This clonotype was seen a few times. The chain is built from TRBV6-1 and TRBJ1-2; a possible D gene is TRBD1 (5 bases). The V end was cut by 2 bases, the J end by 7 bases, with 14 bases between. CDR3 length: 14 amino acids. Germline V CDR1 and CDR2: MNHNS, SASEGT. Here the CDR3 reads CASSERPGHGGYTF. DNA for the CDR3: TGTGCCAGCAGTGAACGTCCGGGGCATGGTGGCTACACCTTC.

The V gene is TRBV28, the J gene TRBJ1-5; unclear D gene. Germline V gives CDR1 MDHEN, CDR2 SYDVKM. The CDR3 spans 15 residues. Trimming stripped 6 bases from V and 0 bases from J, with 12 bases between. This CDR3 reads CASRWEGNSNQPQHF. CDR3 nucleotide sequence: TGTGCCAGCAGGTGGGAAGGAAATAGCAATCAGCCCCAGCATTTT.

The V call is TRBV7-2, the J call TRBJ2-4, with D possibly being TRBD2 (5 bases). TRBJ2-7 matches the DNA end more closely, so the J call is doubtful. There are 12 residues in the CDR3. Germline-derived CDR1 and CDR2 are SGHTA and FQGNSA. CDR3: CASSFEGNEQYF. CDR3 in DNA: TGTGCCAGCAGTTTTGAGGGAAACGAGCAGTACTTC.

The sample holds many counts of this clonotype. V is TRBV5-5 and J is TRBJ2-5, with a weak D call TRBD2 (6 bases). This CDR3 is built from 14 residues. Germline loops: CDR1 SGHKS, CDR2 YYEKEE (reference sequence). V lost 4 bases and J 5 bases, leaving 15 bases between the germline ends. CDR3 region: CASSASGLGETQYF. The CDR3 DNA follows: TGTGCCAGCAGCGCGTCGGGACTCGGGGAGACCCAGTACTTC.

The CDR3 DNA reads TGCGCCAGCAGCCATCGTAGTGCGGGAGGATCCAATGAGCAGTTCTTC. As protein: CASSHRSAGGSNEQFF. This chain links TRBV5-1 with TRBJ2-1; 8 bases are a match to TRBD2. V lost 4 bases to trimming and J lost 6 bases; unmatched junction nucleotides: 12. Per germline, CDR1 SGHRS and CDR2 YFSETQ. The CDR3 covers 16 residues.

This clonotype was counted between two and nine times. The chain couples TRBV20-1 to TRBJ1-5, with D hard to call. The V end lost 0 bases, the J end lost 0 bases, and 6 bases lay between the germline ends. In germline, CDR1 is DFQATT, CDR2 SNEGSKA (reference sequence). CDR3 length equals 14 residues. The DNA for the CDR3 is TGCAGTGCTAGAGAGGGGTATAGCAATCAGCCCCAGCATTTT. It yields the protein CSAREGYSNQPQHF.

In regard to this clonotype: This could be a read error, since a much larger clone is one nucleotide away. The rearrangement joins TRBV9 to TRBJ2-7, with TRBD1 matching 12 bases. There are 17 residues in the CDR3. Germline V lookup: CDR1 SGDLS, CDR2 YYNGEE. J was trimmed by 4 bases and V by 3 bases; bases with no gene match: 11. Here the CDR3 DNA reads TGTGCCAGCAGCGAGGGACAGGGGGCTCGAGAGCCTTACGAGCAGTACTTC. Residues: CASSEGQGAREPYEQYF. The variable domain in full, completed from reference TRBV9 and TRBJ2-7, reads DSGVTQTPKHLITATGQRVTLRCSPRSGDLSVYWYQQSLDQGLQFLIQYYNGEERAKGNILERFSAQQFPDLHSELNLSSLELGDSALYFCASSEGQGAREPYEQYFGPGTRLTVT.

This clonotype was seen just once. This may stem from a read error, because a much larger clone lies one nucleotide away. The V gene is TRBV3-1, the J gene TRBJ2-1; D is unresolved. Germline V CDR1 and CDR2: LGHDT, YNNKEL (reference sequence). The CDR3 spans 11 residues. CDR3 loop: CANSQSSEQFF. The CDR3 nucleotides are TGTGCCAACAGCCAATCTTCTGAGCAGTTCTTC.

There are many counts of this clonotype. The CDR3 loop is CASSFHGPSTDTQYF. In DNA, the CDR3 is TGCGCCAGCAGCTTTCACGGGCCCAGCACAGATACGCAGTATTTT. The V and J genes are TRBV5-1 and TRBJ2-3, with D uncertain. Trimming stripped 2 bases from V and 0 bases from J, with 10 bases between. CDR1 is SGHRS, CDR2 YFSETQ, per germline. The CDR3 has 15 amino acids. Combining the CDR3 with reference TRBV5-1 and TRBJ2-3 gives the whole variable domain KAGVTQTPRYLIKTRGQQVTLSCSPISGHRSVSWYQQTPGQGLQFLFEYFSETQRNKGNFPGRFSGRQFSNSRSEMNVSTLELGDSALYLCASSFHGPSTDTQYFGPGTRLTVL.

The V gene is TRBV10-3, the J gene TRBJ2-5; TRBD2 is a possible D gene (7 bases). This CDR3 has 13 residues. Germline loops: CDR1 ENHRY, CDR2 SYGVKD. Trimming cost V 3 bases and J 5 bases, with 10 bases left between them. CDR3 coding DNA: TGTGCCATCAGTGACAGGGGAGGGGAGACCCAGTACTTC. Amino acids: CAISDRGGETQYF.

This clonotype was observed many times. The chain employs TRBV11-2 and TRBJ2-3; TRBD1 matches at 9 bases. The CDR3 consists of 15 residues. CDR1 and CDR2 (germline): SGHAT, FQNNGV. The V gene end was trimmed by 5 bases and the J gene end by 2 bases; junction bases not matched to a gene: 5. CDR3 protein: CASSPGQGTTDTQYF. CDR3 DNA: TGTGCCAGCAGCCCGGGACAGGGAACCACAGATACGCAGTATTTT. Full variable domain (remainder filled in from reference TRBV11-2 and TRBJ2-3): EAGVAQSPRYKIIEKRQSVAFWCNPISGHATLYWYQQILGQGPKLLIQFQNNGVVDDSQLPKDRFSAERLKGVDSTLKIQPAKLEDSAVYLCASSPGQGTTDTQYFGPGTRLTVL.

This chain connects TRBV5-1 to TRBJ2-2; TRBD2 matches 10 bases. After removal of 3 bases from V and 7 bases from J, the junction contained 9 bases not matched to a gene. The length of the CDR3 is 16 residues. Looked up from germline, CDR1 is SGHRS and CDR2 is YFSETQ. The CDR3 DNA reads as TGCGCCAGCAGCTACAGCGGGGGGGCCGGTAACGGGGAGCTGTTTTTT. As protein: CASSYSGGAGNGELFF.

There are a few counts of this clonotype. This could be a read error, since a much larger clone is one nucleotide away. The chain is built from TRBV12-3 or TRBV12-4 and TRBJ1-2; D is perhaps TRBD1 (5 bases). The CDR3 loop spans 15 amino acids. V was clipped by 4 bases and J by 2 bases, with 14 bases between them. CDR3 sequence: CASSSGRRLNYGYTF. The CDR3 nucleotides are TGTGCCAGCAGTTCAGGGAGAAGACTCAACTATGGCTACACCTTC.

J is TRBJ1-6 and V is TRBV10-3, with a possible D match to TRBD1 (5 bases). The germline V gene has CDR1 ENHRY and CDR2 SYGVKD. The CDR3 is 14 residues long. V was pared by 4 bases and J by 6 bases, with 10 bases between. The CDR3 DNA reads TGTGCCATCAGTGCCCCGGGGGGTAATTCACCCCTCCACTTT. Amino acids: CAISAPGGNSPLHF.

On this clonotype: The junction does not match germline at one end; this may be a read error. This chain uses TRBV18 with TRBJ1-2; no definite D call. CDR3 length: 14 residues. Germline V CDR1 and CDR2: KGHSH, LQKENI. The DNA of the CDR3 is TGTGCCAGCCCACCTTCATGGACTGGTGGTGGCTGCACCTTC. Its protein product is CASPPSWTGGGCTF.

This clonotype was seen many times. The V call is TRBV2, the J call TRBJ2-1; TRBD1 is a possible D gene (5 bases). The V end lost 2 bases, the J end lost 0 bases, and 8 bases lay between the germline ends. Germline V gene lookup returns CDR1 SNHLY and CDR2 FYNNEI. The CDR3 loop spans 15 amino acids. The CDR3, as DNA: TGTGCCAGCAGTGAAAGACAGTTCTCCTACAATGAGCAGTTCTTC. It translates to CASSERQFSYNEQFF. Full variable domain (missing parts from reference TRBV2 and TRBJ2-1): EPEVTQTPSHQVTQMGQEVILRCVPISNHLYFYWYRQILGQKVEFLVSFYNNEISEKSEIFDDQFSVERPDGSNFTLKIRSTKLEDSAMYFCASSERQFSYNEQFFGPGTRLTVL.

This clonotype was detected only a few times. The chain combines TRBV27 with TRBJ1-1, with D tentatively TRBD1 (5 bases). Trimming removed 3 bases from V and 6 bases from J, with 11 bases in between. CDR1 and CDR2 (germline): MNHEY, SMNVEV (reference sequence). This CDR3 region has 13 residues. The CDR3 is CASSFRRGPEAFF. Written as DNA, the CDR3 is TGTGCCAGCAGTTTTCGGAGGGGTCCTGAAGCTTTCTTT.

This clonotype has ten or more counts. The CDR3 protein is CASSLERPLADTQYF. CDR3 nucleotide sequence: TGTGCCAGCAGCCTTGAGAGACCCTTGGCAGATACGCAGTATTTT. The rearrangement links TRBV7-8 to TRBJ2-3; no clear D gene. Germline CDR1 reads SGHVS; CDR2 reads FQNEAQ. The V end was cut by 5 bases, the J end by 4 bases, with 16 bases between. The CDR3 totals 15 residues.

Details on this clonotype: A much larger clone differs from this one at a single base, so this may be a read error. The chain links TRBV5-5 to TRBJ2-7; 12 positions match TRBD2. CDR1 SGHKS and CDR2 YYEKEE come from the germline V gene (reference sequence). The CDR3 totals 18 residues. CDR3 region: CASSWFSGTSGLIYERYF. The DNA of the CDR3 is TGTGCCAGCAGCTGGTTTTCCGGGACTAGCGGGCTAATCTACGAGCGGTACTTC.

This clonotype occurred a few times. J is TRBJ1-5 and V is TRBV18; the D is unclear. This CDR3 is built from 15 residues. Germline CDR1 reads KGHSH; CDR2 reads LQKENI. V shed 3 bases and J shed 0 bases, with 9 bases lying between them. CDR3 amino acids: CASSPGHDSNQPQHF. CDR3 nucleotide sequence: TGTGCCAGCTCACCCGGCCACGATAGCAATCAGCCCCAGCATTTT.

This clonotype has at least ten counts. The chain carries TRBV9 and TRBJ2-1, with a weak D call TRBD2 (6 bases). Trimming took off 4 bases at V and 6 bases at J, with 14 bases between the two ends. This CDR3 is 14 amino acids long. The germline V gene has CDR1 SGDLS and CDR2 YYNGEE. The CDR3 bases are TGTGCCAGCAGCCCTCGGCCAGCGGGCAATGAGCAGTTCTTC. Encoded protein: CASSPRPAGNEQFF.